The present T cell receptor beta chain was sequenced within a study of metastatic and nonmetastatic thyroid tumors. Study-level information: Repertoire comparison spanned blood and tumor or nodule tissue of malignant and benign thyroid patients. Broader study findings: The study reportedly found significantly higher TCR beta diversity in malignant thyroid tumors than benign nodules, in blood and tumor.

Study processing details: The study took CDR3 differences across clinicopathological groups and made a distant-metastasis classifier for papillary thyroid cancer from them. With MiXCR, TCRdb called clones anew from the PCR reads. Here the V and J calls rest on TCRdb's processing, not on the authors' analysis. There are 55,000 or so clones in the sample; more than 15% occur only once, and roughly 3% lies in the top ten. Trimming removed 5 bases from V and 1 base from J, with 8 bases in between. The length of the CDR3 is 13 residues. Germline values: CDR1 SGHTA, CDR2 FQGNSA. This clone was recorded many times. Its specificity is not known. All patients reached thyroid surgery having received no treatment beforehand.

The sample taken for sequencing was blood. The receptor was derived from a female donor with papillary thyroid cancer or a benign thyroid nodule (not recorded which). Some clones in this sample may be carry-over from other donors' samples. The V and J genes are TRBV7-2 and TRBJ1-1; a possible D gene is TRBD1 (5 bases). CDR3 region: CASSITGNTEAFF. The DNA for the CDR3 is TGTGCCAGCAGCATCACAGGGAACACTGAAGCTTTCTTT.